This T cell receptor beta chain was sequenced during a study of blood T cell repertoires in COVID-19. Study-wide context: Specimens from acute and convalescent COVID-19 originated in the United States, Italy and Spain.

The germline gives CDR1 GTSNPN, CDR2 SVGIG (reference sequence). CDR3 length equals 13 residues. V was clipped by 5 bases and J by 5 bases, with 13 bases between them. Sequencing used immunoSEQ multiplex PCR; TCRdb keeps in-frame clones, though not all of them. Here the sample spans tens of thousands of clones, 88% being singletons. This sequence joins TRBV30 and TRBJ1-5; unclear D gene. Sequencing was done on a sample of peripheral blood. This receptor was identified in a human donor in a cohort sampled during active COVID-19. The CDR3, as DNA: TGTGCCTGGGGGCGGGTCCGGGATCAGCCCCAGCATTTT. Protein sequence: CAWGRVRDQPQHF.